This T cell receptor beta chain was captured in a study of graft-versus-host responses after intestinal transplantation. Study summary: Every transplant recipient was induced with anti-thymocyte globulin, then maintained on tacrolimus and steroids for roughly 3 years. Broader study findings: Marrow from the recipient contained GvH clones, some of which had appeared first in ileum or blood.

Some clones are missing from TCRdb's copy, which holds only in-frame ones; the method was immunoSEQ multiplex PCR. This table holds 130,000 or so clones, 80% to 95% found once. Turning to this clone: The antigen is unknown.

The sequence was obtained from a human donor who received an intestinal transplant. Specimen: unstimulated CD4+ T cells sorted from spleen or lymph node cells, collected before intestinal transplant.

CDR3 nucleotide sequence: TGTGCCAGCACGACAGGGAATCAGCCCCAGCATTTT. It specifies CASTTGNQPQHF. The chain couples TRBV6-1 to TRBJ1-5; TRBD1 matches at 7 bases. This CDR3 spans 12 amino acids. Germline lookup yields CDR1 MNHNS and CDR2 SASEGT. V trimming: 7 bases; J trimming: 4 bases; junction bases outside the gene matches: 1.